The 29 T cell receptor beta chains listed next were all sequenced from one sample in a study of identical twins. TCRdb re-derived calls from the 5' RACE reads in MiXCR, one entry per CDR3 protein. This sample has hundreds of thousands of distinct CDR3 sequences, with approximately 8.3% found just once. These data were likewise used in another study, on yellow fever vaccine responses in identical twins.

Sequences were obtained from memory (CD45RO+) T cells sorted from blood. The source is a young woman in good health.

The V call is TRBV5-1, the J call TRBJ2-7; unclear D gene. Trimming shortened V by 3 bases and J by 7 bases, and 17 bases separated the two germline ends. The CDR3 spans 14 residues. Germline CDR1 reads SGHRS; CDR2 reads YFSETQ. The CDR3 here is CASSSDPGPSEQYF. The CDR3 region has the DNA TGCGCCAGCAGCTCGGACCCCGGGCCTTCAGAGCAGTACTTC.

The rearrangement links TRBV20-1 to TRBJ2-5, with 9 nucleotides matching TRBD1. The CDR3 consists of 14 residues. V lost 5 bases, J lost 4 bases, and 8 bases stayed unmatched. The V gene's germline CDR1 is DFQATT and CDR2 SNEGSKA (reference sequence). CDR3: CSAPPQGASETQYF. The CDR3, as DNA: TGCAGTGCTCCCCCACAGGGGGCGTCAGAGACCCAGTACTTC.

This clonotype was detected only once. This chain connects TRBV7-2 to TRBJ2-7; maybe TRBD2 (6 bases). From germline, CDR1 is SGHTA and CDR2 FQGNSA. Between the trimmed V and J ends, which lost 5 bases and 1 base, there was a span of 12 bases. CDR3 length: 14 residues. The CDR3 reads CASSRGVGSYEQYF. CDR3 bases: TGTGCCAGCAGCCGCGGGGTGGGTTCCTACGAGCAGTACTTC.

This clonotype was observed many times. The V gene is TRBV4-3, the J gene TRBJ2-7, with 10 bases lining up with TRBD2. CDR1 is LGHNA, CDR2 YSLEER, per germline. This CDR3 region has 18 residues. V gave up 4 bases and J gave up 3 bases; unmatched junction bases: 15. DNA of the CDR3: TGCGCCAGCAGCCTAGAAGTAGCGGGAGGCCCCCGGAGCTACGAGCAGTACTTC. Its translation: CASSLEVAGGPRSYEQYF.

In this sample, this clonotype turned up many times. The V gene is TRBV10-1, the J gene TRBJ2-7; no clear D gene. Looked up from germline, CDR1 is WNHNN and CDR2 is SYGVQD (reference sequence). CDR3 length equals 12 residues. The ends were cut back, 0 bases at V and 6 bases at J, with 6 bases in the middle. CDR3 nucleotide sequence: TGCGCCAGCAGTGAGTCCAGTGGCGAGCAGTACTTC. This translates into CASSESSGEQYF.

This clonotype was seen only a few times. V and J are TRBV6-2 or TRBV6-3 and TRBJ2-6, with TRBD1 matching over 11 bases. The V gene end was trimmed by 0 bases and the J gene end by 1 base; junction bases not matched to a gene: 11. CDR1 and CDR2 from the germline V gene are MNHEY and SVGEGT. CDR3 length equals 21 residues. CDR3 coding DNA: TGTGCCAGCAGTTACTCCTTGGACAGGGGGCTATCGAGGTCTGGGGCCAACGTCCTGACTTTC. As protein: CASSYSLDRGLSRSGANVLTF.

This clonotype was seen more than once but under ten times. The V and J genes are TRBV4-1 and TRBJ2-7, with 10 positions matching TRBD2. The germline V gene has CDR1 MGHRA and CDR2 YSYEKL. The CDR3 is 15 amino acids. Trimming at V came to 5 bases and at J to 3 bases, leaving 7 bases not matched to a gene. The CDR3 reads CASSGSGGKDYEQYF. The CDR3 nucleotides read TGCGCCAGCAGCGGTAGCGGGGGGAAGGACTACGAGCAGTACTTC.

This clonotype was counted many times. This chain links TRBV7-8 with TRBJ2-1, with D hard to call. Trimming removed 5 bases at V and 2 bases at J, with 16 bases between. This CDR3 has 16 amino acids. CDR1 SGHVS and CDR2 FQNEAQ come from the germline V gene. The CDR3 coding sequence is TGTGCCAGCAGCCCCCTCTTGATGGGGACCTACAATGAGCAGTTCTTC. Protein sequence: CASSPLLMGTYNEQFF.

There are many counts of this clonotype. The gene calls are TRBV6-2 or TRBV6-3 and TRBJ1-5; D uncertain. Germline V lookup: CDR1 MNHEY, CDR2 SVGEGT. There are 12 residues in the CDR3. Trimming took off 7 bases at V and 7 bases at J, with 11 bases between the two ends. The DNA for the CDR3 is TGTGCCAGCACCGATCCAGGACAGCCCCAGCATTTT. Protein: CASTDPGQPQHF.

V gene TRBV10-3 combines with J gene TRBJ1-6, with unresolved D. The CDR3 is made up of 13 amino acids. Germline V gives CDR1 ENHRY, CDR2 SYGVKD. Between the trimmed V and J ends, which lost 10 bases and 8 bases, there was a span of 15 bases. DNA for the CDR3: TGTGCCACCCTTAAAACGGATGATTCACCCCTCCACTTT. This encodes CATLKTDDSPLHF.

This clonotype was counted at least ten times. This rearrangement joins TRBV3-1 to TRBJ2-4, with TRBD1 identical over 8 bases. The junction had 6 bases not matched to a gene; V was cut back by 0 bases and J by 8 bases. This CDR3 has 15 amino acids. The V gene's germline CDR1 is LGHDT and CDR2 YNNKEL (reference sequence). The CDR3 is CASSQDATGVHIQYF. CDR3 nucleotide sequence: TGTGCCAGCAGCCAAGACGCGACAGGGGTCCACATTCAGTACTTC.

The J gene is TRBJ2-4, the V gene TRBV5-5, with D perhaps TRBD1 or TRBD2 (5 bases each). From germline, CDR1 is SGHKS and CDR2 YYEKEE (reference sequence). V lost 4 bases and J 9 bases, leaving 17 bases between the germline ends. The CDR3 totals 14 residues. Written as DNA, the CDR3 is TGTGCCAGCAGCCCTTCTGGGACGGCCGGCATTCAGTACTTC. Translating gives CASSPSGTAGIQYF.

This clonotype was recorded at least ten times. V and J are TRBV5-1 and TRBJ2-2, with D tentatively TRBD1 (6 bases). The CDR3 is 16 residues long. Deletions cut 0 bases from V and 6 bases from J, with 15 bases between. CDR1 and CDR2 from the germline V gene are SGHRS and YFSETQ. CDR3 sequence reads: CASSLEGHRFPGELFF. CDR3 DNA: TGCGCCAGCAGCTTGGAGGGACATAGGTTTCCCGGGGAGCTGTTTTTT.

This chain links TRBV6-2 or TRBV6-3 with TRBJ2-7; 10 bases line up with TRBD1. The CDR3 sequence is 18 residues long. J lost 0 bases, V lost 0 bases, and 8 bases had no gene match. Germline lookup yields CDR1 MNHEY and CDR2 SVGEGT. CDR3 amino acids: CASSYSRQGALSSYEQYF. The CDR3 nucleotides are TGTGCCAGCAGTTACTCAAGACAGGGGGCCCTGAGCTCCTACGAGCAGTACTTC.

The rearrangement uses TRBV25-1 and TRBJ1-4; 7 bases align to TRBD1. V trimming: 3 bases; J trimming: 13 bases; junction bases outside the gene matches: 5. The germline CDR1 and CDR2 sequences are MGHDK and SYGVNS. There are 12 residues in the CDR3. CDR3 DNA sequence: TGTGCCAGCAGTGACATACAGGGGAGACTGTTTTTT. It yields the protein CASSDIQGRLFF.

This clonotype was seen ten or more times. CDR3 DNA sequence: TGCAGTGCTCGAAACACAGGGGGCGGCCACAATGAGCAGTTCTTC. This encodes CSARNTGGGHNEQFF. The chain joins TRBV20-1 to TRBJ2-1; 9 bases are shared with TRBD1. Germline V CDR1 and CDR2: DFQATT, SNEGSKA (reference sequence). After removal of 5 bases from V and 5 bases from J, the junction contained 10 bases not matched to a gene. The CDR3 covers 15 residues.

This clonotype came up a few times. The rearrangement links TRBV7-2 to TRBJ2-7, with 9 bases matching TRBD2. This CDR3 region has 14 residues. Germline CDR1 is SGHTA and CDR2 is FQGNSA. Losses at the gene ends were 5 bases for V and 6 bases for J; bases not matched to a gene: 8. CDR3 loop: CASSRGLARPEQYF. The CDR3 nucleotides are TGTGCCAGCAGCCGGGGACTAGCCCGCCCCGAGCAGTACTTC.

This chain joins TRBV20-1 and TRBJ1-2; 7 nucleotides match TRBD1. The junction had 4 bases not matched to a gene; V was cut back by 5 bases and J by 1 base. Germline CDR1 is DFQATT and CDR2 is SNEGSKA (reference sequence). The CDR3 is made up of 13 amino acids. The CDR3 coding sequence is TGCAGTGCTGCCCGGGACAGTAACTATGGCTACACCTTC. Its protein is CSAARDSNYGYTF.

This clonotype was detected ten times or more. V usage is TRBV12-3 or TRBV12-4 and J usage is TRBJ1-5, with TRBD1 matching 8 bases. J lost 5 bases, V lost 3 bases, and 3 bases had no gene match. This CDR3 contains 14 residues. This chain's CDR3 is CASSFRGRYQPQHF. In nucleotides, the CDR3 is TGTGCCAGCAGTTTCAGGGGGCGCTATCAGCCCCAGCATTTT.

This clonotype was detected only a few times. The genes are TRBV5-6 and TRBJ2-5; D is ambiguous. CDR3 size: 14 residues. Trimming pared 0 bases from V and 7 bases from J, leaving 13 bases between. Germline values: CDR1 SGHDT, CDR2 YYEEEE. CDR3: CASSLESVPGTQYF. The CDR3 region has the DNA TGTGCCAGCAGCTTGGAGAGCGTCCCGGGGACCCAGTACTTC.

The chain employs TRBV7-9 and TRBJ1-6; no definite D call. Trimming shortened V by 3 bases and J by 7 bases, and 10 bases separated the two germline ends. There are 14 residues in the CDR3. Germline loops: CDR1 SEHNR, CDR2 FQNEAQ (reference sequence). CDR3 DNA: TGTGCCAGCAGCTTTATTCAGGACAATTCACCCCTCCACTTT. Translating it yields CASSFIQDNSPLHF. The variable domain in full, with the rest retrieved from reference TRBV7-9 and TRBJ1-6, is DTGVSQNPRHKITKRGQNVTFRCDPISEHNRLYWYRQTLGQGPEFLTYFQNEAQLEKSRLLSDRFSAERPKGSFSTLEIQRTEQGDSAMYLCASSFIQDNSPLHFGNGTRLTVT.

In its sample, this clonotype was seen many times. The V and J genes are TRBV5-1 and TRBJ1-6; no clear D. The CDR3 loop spans 16 amino acids. In germline, CDR1 is SGHRS, CDR2 YFSETQ. Trimming removed 4 bases from V and 0 bases from J, with 11 bases in between. Here the CDR3 DNA reads TGCGCCAGCAGCGATGATCGGAGCTCCTATAATTCACCCCTCCACTTT. It codes for CASSDDRSSYNSPLHF. Using reference TRBV5-1 and TRBJ1-6 for the parts outside the CDR3, the full variable domain is KAGVTQTPRYLIKTRGQQVTLSCSPISGHRSVSWYQQTPGQGLQFLFEYFSETQRNKGNFPGRFSGRQFSNSRSEMNVSTLELGDSALYLCASSDDRSSYNSPLHFGNGTRLTVT.

This clonotype has a handful of counts. V and J are TRBV3-1 and TRBJ1-1; D not certain. The CDR3 runs to 12 residues. Germline assignment: CDR1 LGHDT and CDR2 YNNKEL (reference sequence). Trimming left V 2 bases short and J 1 base short, with 2 bases between. The CDR3 DNA reads TGTGCCAGCAGCCAAACGAACACTGAAGCTTTCTTT. Its protein is CASSQTNTEAFF. Using reference TRBV3-1 and TRBJ1-1 for the parts outside the CDR3, the full variable domain is DTAVSQTPKYLVTQMGNDKSIKCEQNLGHDTMYWYKQDSKKFLKIMFSYNNKELIINETVPNRFSPKSPDKAHLNLHINSLELGDSAVYFCASSQTNTEAFFGQGTRLTVV.

This clonotype was counted many times. V is TRBV20-1 and J is TRBJ2-7, with TRBD2 matching 10 bases. Per germline, CDR1 DFQATT and CDR2 SNEGSKA (reference sequence). The CDR3 is 16 residues long. Trimming at V came to 0 bases and at J to 2 bases, leaving 7 bases not matched to a gene. Here the CDR3 reads CSARDLLAGETYEQYF. CDR3 nucleotides: TGCAGTGCTAGAGACTTGCTAGCGGGAGAGACCTACGAGCAGTACTTC.

This clonotype has only a few counts. One end of the junction is discordant with germline, which a read error may explain. In DNA, the CDR3 is TGTGCCAGCACCCTCAGCGGGGCCGAGGGAGCCTCCTTC. It specifies CASTLSGAEGASF. The chain has TRBV12-3 or TRBV12-4 and TRBJ1-2; TRBD1 is a possible D gene (5 bases). The CDR3 totals 13 residues.

This clonotype has only one observation. This could be a read error, since a much larger clone is one nucleotide away. This sequence joins TRBV5-1 and TRBJ2-3, with TRBD2 as a possible D gene (5 bases). V was trimmed by 1 base and J by 2 bases, leaving 20 bases between them. CDR3 length: 18 residues. The germline V gene has CDR1 SGHRS and CDR2 YFSETQ. As DNA, the CDR3 is TGCGCCAGCAGCTTGCCGGCTGGTAGCAGCGGTTACACAGATACGCAGTATTTT. Translated, it gives CASSLPAGSSGYTDTQYF.

This chain links TRBV20-1 with TRBJ1-2, with 7 bases that match TRBD1. Germline lookup yields CDR1 DFQATT and CDR2 SNEGSKA (reference sequence). The CDR3 covers 12 residues. CDR3 bases: TGCAGGACCCTAACAGGGGAGCATGGCTACACCTTC. Translation gives CRTLTGEHGYTF.

This clonotype has just a few counts. V and J are TRBV12-3 or TRBV12-4 and TRBJ1-4; D is undetermined. Deletions cut 2 bases from V and 3 bases from J, with 7 bases between. This CDR3 has 14 residues. CDR3 sequence reads: CASSLQRPNEKLFF. The CDR3 nucleotides are TGTGCCAGCAGTTTACAACGACCTAATGAAAAACTGTTTTTT.

This clonotype occurred many times. CDR3: CASSFDPIGGTQYF. CDR3 in DNA: TGTGCCAGCAGCTTTGACCCGATAGGGGGTACGCAGTATTTT. The chain combines TRBV7-2 with TRBJ2-3; D is perhaps TRBD1 (6 bases). The CDR3 sequence is 14 residues long. V was pared by 3 bases and J by 8 bases, with 15 bases between. Germline CDR1 SGHTA, CDR2 FQGNSA.